Listed below are T cell receptor beta chains from one sample, sequenced in a study of cytomegalovirus exposure and HLA in healthy donors. The protocol was immunoSEQ multiplex PCR, while the TCRdb copy is restricted to in-frame clones and leaves out a portion. The sample has approximately 220,000 clones, approximately 82% seen once; the top ten hold 0.55% to 0.75%. The sequenced material came from PBMCs. The origin of the receptors is a man younger than 30 in good health and CMV-seronegative. Both conserved end residues are part of each CDR3.

J: TRBJ2-7
V: TRBV7-9
CDR3: CASSLGLAGLSYEQYF

J: TRBJ1-2
V: TRBV29-1
CDR3: CSVQLNQARSYTF

J: TRBJ2-1
V: TRBV7-8
CDR3: CASSLEASGRADEQFF

J: TRBJ2-2
V: TRBV10-1
CDR3: CASSVAGANTGELFF

J: TRBJ2-3
V: TRBV5-1
CDR3: CASRIAGPTDTQYF

J: TRBJ2-6
V: TRBV7-3
CDR3: CASSVTGGSRTGANVLTF

J: TRBJ1-1
V: TRBV10-1
CDR3: CASTTNRDGTEAFF

J: TRBJ1-2
V: TRBV2
CDR3: CASSGLTSSYGYTF

J: TRBJ2-5
V: TRBV19
CDR3: CATSYGLAGVGGETQYF

J: TRBJ1-3
V: TRBV7-6
CDR3: CASSQRQTLSGNTIYF

J: TRBJ1-4
V: TRBV7-9
CDR3: CSSSPGGAGVNEKLFF

J: TRBJ1-2
V: TRBV28
CDR3: CASSLGQIYGYTF

J: .
V: TRBV29-1
CDR3: CSVHAPWGLAGVYEQYF

J: TRBJ2-7
V: TRBV5-6
CDR3: CASRVDTGGPHEQYF

J: TRBJ1-1
V: TRBV2
CDR3: CADTGDRSEAFF

J: TRBJ2-3
V: TRBV5-4
CDR3: CAISKVGLHTDTQYF

J: TRBJ2-4
V: TRBV6-5
CDR3: CASSYSGSDIQYF

J: TRBJ2-3
V: TRBV7-9
CDR3: CASIDLKRASTDTQYF

J: TRBJ1-1
V: TRBV2
CDR3: CASRADRADTEAFF

J: TRBJ2-5
V: TRBV5-1
CDR3: CASSFSPPGQGRETQYF

J: TRBJ1-2
V: TRBV28
CDR3: CASTLNGRGDGYTF

J: TRBJ2-3
V: TRBV11-3
CDR3: CASSLGTSGSTDTQYF

J: TRBJ1-2
V: TRBV5-4
CDR3: CASSLPTGDYGYTF

J: TRBJ1-5
V: TRBV27
CDR3: CASRRIDSNQPQHF

J: TRBJ2-1
V: TRBV9
CDR3: CASSEGRGSLYNEQFF

J: TRBJ1-1
V: TRBV19
CDR3: CTSQGTGGAGTEAFF

J: TRBJ2-7
V: TRBV5-1
CDR3: CASSLGARYEQYF

J: TRBJ2-3
V: TRBV30
CDR3: CAWSKDRDTDTQYF

J: TRBJ1-5
V: TRBV28
CDR3: CASSLAGASNQPQHF

J: TRBJ2-7
V: TRBV5-1
CDR3: CASSTRTGSQYEQYF

J: TRBJ2-3
V: TRBV7-9
CDR3: CASSPRQGWRTDTQYF

J: TRBJ2-7
V: TRBV28
CDR3: CASSLGTSGPHYEQYF

J: TRBJ2-1
V: TRBV4-2
CDR3: CASSPQGGNYNEQFF

J: TRBJ2-4
V: TRBV19
CDR3: CASNRGLGNIQYF

J: TRBJ2-7
V: TRBV15
CDR3: CATSMGVPSGRNEQYF

J: TRBJ2-4
V: TRBV19
CDR3: CASSGPGARGNIQYF

J: TRBJ1-3
V: TRBV30
CDR3: CAWTRTVSGNTIYF

J: TRBJ1-1
V: TRBV10-3
CDR3: CAISVEGAYTEAFF

J: TRBJ2-7
V: TRBV7-9
CDR3: CASSLASYRGYEQYF

J: TRBJ1-5
V: TRBV5-1
CDR3: CASSLGGEGNQPQHF

J: TRBJ2-3
V: TRBV25-1
CDR3: CASSPLRGRADTQYF